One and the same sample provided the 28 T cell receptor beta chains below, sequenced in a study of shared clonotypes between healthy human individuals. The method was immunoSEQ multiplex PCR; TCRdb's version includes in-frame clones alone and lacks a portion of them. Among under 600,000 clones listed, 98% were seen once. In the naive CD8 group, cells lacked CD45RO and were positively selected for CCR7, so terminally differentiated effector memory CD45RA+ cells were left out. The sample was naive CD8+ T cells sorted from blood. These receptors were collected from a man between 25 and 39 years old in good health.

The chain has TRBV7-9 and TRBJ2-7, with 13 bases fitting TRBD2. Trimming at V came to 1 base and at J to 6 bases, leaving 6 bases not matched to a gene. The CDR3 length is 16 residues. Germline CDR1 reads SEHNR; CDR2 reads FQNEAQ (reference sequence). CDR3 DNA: TGTGCCAGCAGCTTAGGGGGACTAGCGGGACCTCTCGAGCAGTACTTC. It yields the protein CASSLGGLAGPLEQYF.

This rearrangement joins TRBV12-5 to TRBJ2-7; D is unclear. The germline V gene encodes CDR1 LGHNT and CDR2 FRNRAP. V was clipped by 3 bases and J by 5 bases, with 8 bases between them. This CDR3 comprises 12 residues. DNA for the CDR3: TGTGCTAGTGGTTTCCACCCCAACGAGCAGTACTTC. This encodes CASGFHPNEQYF.

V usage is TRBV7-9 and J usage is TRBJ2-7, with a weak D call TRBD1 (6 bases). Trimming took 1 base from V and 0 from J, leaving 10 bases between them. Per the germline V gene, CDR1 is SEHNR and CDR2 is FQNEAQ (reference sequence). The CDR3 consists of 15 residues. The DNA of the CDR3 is TGTGCCAGCAGCTTAGGACAGGTTAGCTCCTACGAGCAGTACTTC. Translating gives CASSLGQVSSYEQYF.

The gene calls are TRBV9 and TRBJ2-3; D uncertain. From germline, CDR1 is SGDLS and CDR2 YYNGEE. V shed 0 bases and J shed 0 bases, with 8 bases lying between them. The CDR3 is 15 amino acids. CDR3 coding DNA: TGTGCCAGCAGCGTAGGTGTATCTAGCACAGATACGCAGTATTTT. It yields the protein CASSVGVSSTDTQYF.

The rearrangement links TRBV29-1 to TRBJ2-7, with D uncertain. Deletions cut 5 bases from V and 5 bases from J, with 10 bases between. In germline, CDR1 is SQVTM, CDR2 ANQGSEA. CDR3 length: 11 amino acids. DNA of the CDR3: TGCAGCGTTACCGGACGGGACGAGCAGTACTTC. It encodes CSVTGRDEQYF.

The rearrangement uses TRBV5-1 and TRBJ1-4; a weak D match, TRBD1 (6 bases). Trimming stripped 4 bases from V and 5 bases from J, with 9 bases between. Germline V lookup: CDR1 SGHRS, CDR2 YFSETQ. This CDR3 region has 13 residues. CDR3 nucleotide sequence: TGCGCCAGCAGCCCAGGACAGAATGAAAAACTGTTTTTT. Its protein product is CASSPGQNEKLFF.

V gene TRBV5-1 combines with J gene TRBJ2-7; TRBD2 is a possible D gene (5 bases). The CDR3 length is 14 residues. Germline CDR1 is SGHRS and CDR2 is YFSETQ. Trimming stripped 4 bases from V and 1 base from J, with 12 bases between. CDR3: CASSPLPGSYEQYF. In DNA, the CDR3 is TGCGCCAGCAGCCCCCTCCCGGGGTCCTACGAGCAGTACTTC.

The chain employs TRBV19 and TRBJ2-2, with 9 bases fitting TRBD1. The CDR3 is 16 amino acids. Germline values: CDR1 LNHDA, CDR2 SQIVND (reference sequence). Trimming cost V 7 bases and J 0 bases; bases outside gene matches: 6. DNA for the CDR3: TGTGCCAGTACCCCAAGGGACAGGGCGAACACCGGGGAGCTGTTTTTT. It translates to CASTPRDRANTGELFF.

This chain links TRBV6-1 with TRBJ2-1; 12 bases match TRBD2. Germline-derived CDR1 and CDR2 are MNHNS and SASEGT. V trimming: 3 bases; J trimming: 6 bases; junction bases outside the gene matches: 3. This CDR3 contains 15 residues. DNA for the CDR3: TGTGCCAGCAGTGAGGGACTAGCGGGCATCAATGAGCAGTTCTTC. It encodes CASSEGLAGINEQFF.

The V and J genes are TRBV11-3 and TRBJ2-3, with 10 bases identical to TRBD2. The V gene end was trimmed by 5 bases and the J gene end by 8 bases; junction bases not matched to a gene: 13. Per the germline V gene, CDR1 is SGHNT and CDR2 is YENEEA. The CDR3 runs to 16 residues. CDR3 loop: CASSPPASGSVGTQYF. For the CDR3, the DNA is TGTGCCAGCAGCCCCCCGGCTAGCGGGAGTGTCGGTACGCAGTATTTT.

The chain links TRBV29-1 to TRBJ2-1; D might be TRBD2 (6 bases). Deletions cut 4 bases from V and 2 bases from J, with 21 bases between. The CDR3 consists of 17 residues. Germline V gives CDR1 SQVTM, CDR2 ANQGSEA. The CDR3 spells CSVGGVSGTGTYNEQFF. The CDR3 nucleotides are TGCAGCGTTGGGGGAGTATCCGGGACTGGGACCTACAATGAGCAGTTCTTC.

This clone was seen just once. CDR3 DNA sequence: TGCACCAGCAGCCAACTCCGGGACAGGGGATACGAGCAGTACTTC. As protein: CTSSQLRDRGYEQYF. This chain joins TRBV1 and TRBJ2-7; TRBD1 was called by the table and not checked on the DNA. TRBV1 is classified as a pseudogene. This CDR3 spans 15 amino acids.

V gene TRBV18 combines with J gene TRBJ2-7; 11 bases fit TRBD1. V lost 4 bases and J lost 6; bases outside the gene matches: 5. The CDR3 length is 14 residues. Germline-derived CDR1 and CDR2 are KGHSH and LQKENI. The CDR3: CASSLGQGVGEQYF. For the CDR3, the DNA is TGTGCCAGCTCACTGGGACAGGGGGTCGGCGAGCAGTACTTC.

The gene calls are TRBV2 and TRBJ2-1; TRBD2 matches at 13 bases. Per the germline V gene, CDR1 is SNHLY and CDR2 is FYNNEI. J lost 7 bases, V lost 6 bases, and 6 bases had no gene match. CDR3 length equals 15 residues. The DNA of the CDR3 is TGTGCCAGCAGCCGGACTAGCGGGAGATTTAATGAGCAGTTCTTC. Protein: CASSRTSGRFNEQFF. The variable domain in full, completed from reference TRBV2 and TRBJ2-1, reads EPEVTQTPSHQVTQMGQEVILRCVPISNHLYFYWYRQILGQKVEFLVSFYNNEISEKSEIFDDQFSVERPDGSNFTLKIRSTKLEDSAMYFCASSRTSGRFNEQFFGPGTRLTVL.

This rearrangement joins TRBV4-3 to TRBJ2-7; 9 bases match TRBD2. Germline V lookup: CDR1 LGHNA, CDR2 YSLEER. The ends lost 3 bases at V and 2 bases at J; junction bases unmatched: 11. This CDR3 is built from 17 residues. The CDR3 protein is CASSHLSTSGYAYEQYF. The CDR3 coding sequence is TGCGCCAGCAGCCACCTGTCGACTAGCGGCTACGCCTACGAGCAGTACTTC.

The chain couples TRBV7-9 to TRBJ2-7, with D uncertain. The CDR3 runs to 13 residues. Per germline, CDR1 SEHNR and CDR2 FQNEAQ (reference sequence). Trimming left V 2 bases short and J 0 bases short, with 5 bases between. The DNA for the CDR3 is TGTGCCAGCAGCTTAAGTGACTCCTACGAGCAGTACTTC. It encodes CASSLSDSYEQYF.

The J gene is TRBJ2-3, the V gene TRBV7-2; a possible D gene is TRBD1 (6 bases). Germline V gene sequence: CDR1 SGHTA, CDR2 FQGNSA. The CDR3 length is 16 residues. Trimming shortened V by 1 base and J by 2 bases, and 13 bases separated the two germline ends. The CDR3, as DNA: TGTGCCAGCAGCTTAGAGACAGGACCTTCCACAGATACGCAGTATTTT. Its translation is CASSLETGPSTDTQYF.

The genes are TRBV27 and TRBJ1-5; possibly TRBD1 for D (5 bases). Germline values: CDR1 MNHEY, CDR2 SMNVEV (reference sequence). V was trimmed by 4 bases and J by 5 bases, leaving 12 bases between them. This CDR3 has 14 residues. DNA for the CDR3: TGTGCCAGCAGTTATGGAGGGGATCATCAGCCCCAGCATTTT. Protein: CASSYGGDHQPQHF.

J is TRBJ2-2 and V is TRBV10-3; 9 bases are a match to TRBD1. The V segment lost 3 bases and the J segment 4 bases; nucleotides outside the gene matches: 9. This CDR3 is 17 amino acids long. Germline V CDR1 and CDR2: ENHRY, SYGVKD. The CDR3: CAISEAGTGYGTGELFF. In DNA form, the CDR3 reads TGTGCCATCAGTGAAGCCGGGACAGGGTATGGCACCGGGGAGCTGTTTTTT.

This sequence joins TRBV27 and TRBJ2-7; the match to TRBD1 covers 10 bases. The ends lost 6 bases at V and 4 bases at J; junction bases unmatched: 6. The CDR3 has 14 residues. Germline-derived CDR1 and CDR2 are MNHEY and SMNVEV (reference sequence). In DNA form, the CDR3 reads TGTGCCAGCAGGTGGACAGGGGGTCGGTACGAGCAGTACTTC. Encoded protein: CASRWTGGRYEQYF.

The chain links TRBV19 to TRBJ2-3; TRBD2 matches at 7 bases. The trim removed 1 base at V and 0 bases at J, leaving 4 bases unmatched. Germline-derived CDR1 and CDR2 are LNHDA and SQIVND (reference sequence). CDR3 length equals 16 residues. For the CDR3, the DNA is TGTGCCAGTAGTATAGGTTCTAGCGGAAGCACAGATACGCAGTATTTT. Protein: CASSIGSSGSTDTQYF.

The CDR3 is CASSTFDWVGNQPQHF. The DNA for the CDR3 is TGTGCCAGCAGTACCTTCGACTGGGTTGGCAATCAGCCCCAGCATTTT. The chain links TRBV28 to TRBJ1-5; D unresolved. CDR1 MDHEN and CDR2 SYDVKM come from the germline V gene. V dropped 5 bases and J dropped 2 bases, with 16 bases sitting between them. The CDR3 sequence is 16 residues long.

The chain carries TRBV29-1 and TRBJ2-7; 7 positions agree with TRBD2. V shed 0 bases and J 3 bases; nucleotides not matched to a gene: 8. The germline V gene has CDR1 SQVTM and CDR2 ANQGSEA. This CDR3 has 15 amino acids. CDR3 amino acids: CSVEDLAGEDYEQYF. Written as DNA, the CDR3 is TGCAGCGTTGAAGATCTTGCGGGAGAGGACTACGAGCAGTACTTC.

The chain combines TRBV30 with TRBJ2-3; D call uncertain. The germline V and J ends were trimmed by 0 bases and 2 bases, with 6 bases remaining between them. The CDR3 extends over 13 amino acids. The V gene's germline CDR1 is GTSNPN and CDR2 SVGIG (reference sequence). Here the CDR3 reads CAWSVLATDTQYF. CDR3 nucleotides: TGTGCCTGGAGTGTATTGGCCACAGATACGCAGTATTTT.

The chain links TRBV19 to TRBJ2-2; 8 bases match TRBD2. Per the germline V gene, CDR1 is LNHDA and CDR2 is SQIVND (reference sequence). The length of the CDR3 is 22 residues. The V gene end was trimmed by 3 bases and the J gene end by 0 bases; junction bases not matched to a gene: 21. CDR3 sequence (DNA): TGTGCCAGTAGTATTAGAAGGGTCCCGGGAGGGCCGATCACGGCGAACACCGGGGAGCTGTTTTTT. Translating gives CASSIRRVPGGPITANTGELFF.

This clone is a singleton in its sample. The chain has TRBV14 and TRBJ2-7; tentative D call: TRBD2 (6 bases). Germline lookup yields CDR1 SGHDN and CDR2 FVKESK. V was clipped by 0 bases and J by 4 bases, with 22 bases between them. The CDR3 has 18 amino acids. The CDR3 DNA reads TGTGCCAGCAGCCAAGATCGGGCGGCGGGGCGACCGCCTTACGAGCAGTACTTC. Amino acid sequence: CASSQDRAAGRPPYEQYF. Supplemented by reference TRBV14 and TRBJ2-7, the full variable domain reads EAGVTQFPSHSVIEKGQTVTLRCDPISGHDNLYWYRRVMGKEIKFLLHFVKESKQDESGMPNNRFLAERTGGTYSTLKVQPAELEDSGVYFCASSQDRAAGRPPYEQYFGPGTRLTVT.

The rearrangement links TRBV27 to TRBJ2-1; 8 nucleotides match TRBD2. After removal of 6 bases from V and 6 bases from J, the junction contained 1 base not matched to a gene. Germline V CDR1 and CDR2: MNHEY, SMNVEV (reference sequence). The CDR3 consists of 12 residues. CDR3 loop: CASRAGVNEQFF. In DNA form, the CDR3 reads TGTGCCAGCAGAGCGGGGGTCAATGAGCAGTTCTTC.

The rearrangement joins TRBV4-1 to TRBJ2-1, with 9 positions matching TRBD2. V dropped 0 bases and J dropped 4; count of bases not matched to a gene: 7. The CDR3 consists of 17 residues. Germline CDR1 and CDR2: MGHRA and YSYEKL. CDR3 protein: CASSQDGGLARYNEQFF. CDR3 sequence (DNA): TGCGCCAGCAGCCAAGATGGGGGACTAGCTCGTTACAATGAGCAGTTCTTC.